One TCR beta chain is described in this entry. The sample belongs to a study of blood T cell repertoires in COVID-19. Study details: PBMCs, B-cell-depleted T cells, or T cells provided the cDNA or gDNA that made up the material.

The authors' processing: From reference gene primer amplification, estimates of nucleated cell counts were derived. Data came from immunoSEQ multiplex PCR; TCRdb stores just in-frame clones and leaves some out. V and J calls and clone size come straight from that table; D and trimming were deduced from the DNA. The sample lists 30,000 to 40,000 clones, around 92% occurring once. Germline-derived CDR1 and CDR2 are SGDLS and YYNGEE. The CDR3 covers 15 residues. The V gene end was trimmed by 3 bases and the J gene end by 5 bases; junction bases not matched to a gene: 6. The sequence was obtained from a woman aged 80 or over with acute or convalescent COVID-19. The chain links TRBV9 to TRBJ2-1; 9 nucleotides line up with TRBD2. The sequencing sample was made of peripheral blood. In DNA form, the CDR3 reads TGTGCCAGCAGCGCTAGACTAGCGGTGAACAATGAGCAGTTCTTC. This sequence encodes CASSARLAVNNEQFF.